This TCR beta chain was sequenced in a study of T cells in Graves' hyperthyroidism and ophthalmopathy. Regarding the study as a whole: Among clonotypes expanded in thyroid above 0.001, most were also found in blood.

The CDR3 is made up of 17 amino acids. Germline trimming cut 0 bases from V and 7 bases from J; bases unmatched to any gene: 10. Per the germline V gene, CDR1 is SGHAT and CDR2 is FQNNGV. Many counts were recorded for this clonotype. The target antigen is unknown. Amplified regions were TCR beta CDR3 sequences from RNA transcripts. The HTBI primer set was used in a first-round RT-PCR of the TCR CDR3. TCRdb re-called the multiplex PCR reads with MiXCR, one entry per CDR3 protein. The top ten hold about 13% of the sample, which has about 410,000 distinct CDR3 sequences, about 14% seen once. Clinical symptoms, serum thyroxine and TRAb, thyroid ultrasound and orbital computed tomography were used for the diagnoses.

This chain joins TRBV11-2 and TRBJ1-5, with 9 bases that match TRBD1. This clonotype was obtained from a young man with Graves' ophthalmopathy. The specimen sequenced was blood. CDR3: CASSLDGDRVPHQPQHF. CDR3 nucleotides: TGTGCCAGCAGCTTAGATGGGGACAGGGTCCCCCACCAGCCCCAGCATTTT.